Below, one T cell receptor (beta chain) is given with its context. The antigen remains undetermined. Carrying UMI labels, the TRB cDNA libraries were prepared through 5' RACE. From the 5' RACE reads, TCRdb lists one entry per CDR3 protein and no DNA. This sample's table has over 35,000 distinct CDR3 sequences. The data are from a study of CXCR3-negative and CXCR3-positive naive CD8 T cells. General study results and limits: Diversity ran similarly high across both naive subsets but far lower in memory CD8+ cells.

Germline CDR1 reads ENHRY; CDR2 reads SYGVKD. There are 15 residues in the CDR3. Input material: memory CD8+ T cells from blood. The origin of this receptor is a human donor in good health. Some clones in this sample may be carry-over from other donors' samples. The chain has TRBV10-3 and TRBJ2-3; the D call of TRBD1 rests on TCRdb alone, since no DNA is present to check it. CDR3 in amino acids: CAIRGDNSLTDTQYF.